The T cell receptor (beta chain) under discussion was sequenced for a study of blood T cell repertoires in COVID-19. Study-level background: Both acute and convalescent COVID-19 samples were obtained from the United States, Italy and Spain.

In the original workflow: It was from reference gene primer amplification that nucleated cell counts were estimated. Here immunoSEQ multiplex PCR was the method, and the copy in TCRdb shows in-frame clones only, minus some. Clone size and the V and J calls come from that table; the DNA yielded D and trimming. This sample carries more than 150,000 clones, 89% of them seen once, and the ten largest clones take less than 3%. CDR3 size: 12 residues. V dropped 5 bases and J dropped 8 bases, with 12 bases sitting between them. This clone was observed once. This chain joins TRBV12-3 or TRBV12-4 and TRBJ1-2, with D possibly being TRBD1 (5 bases). What was sequenced was peripheral blood. This clonotype was obtained from a man aged 55 to 70 with acute or convalescent COVID-19. In DNA, the CDR3 is TGTGCCAGCAGTCCTACAGGACGGGGCTACACCTTC. It translates to CASSPTGRGYTF.